The 5 T cell receptor beta chains below all came from one sample that was sequenced in a study of Graves' ophthalmopathy and Graves' hyperthyroidism. Amplification targeted the TCR beta CDR3 regions, with RNA transcripts as the source material. First-round RT-PCR used HTBI primers; second-round multiplex PCR followed. TCRdb itself ran the multiplex PCR reads through MiXCR, one entry per CDR3 protein. The table shows about 400,000 distinct CDR3 sequences, with 18% occurring only once. The sample was peripheral blood. Receptors originate from a woman aged 18-30 years with Graves' ophthalmopathy.

This clonotype was observed at least ten times. The chain couples TRBV4-2 to TRBJ1-5; D not resolved. V lost 0 bases and J 15 bases, leaving 18 bases between the germline ends. CDR3 length: 14 amino acids. Germline lookup yields CDR1 LGHNA and CDR2 YNFKEQ. The CDR3 DNA is TGTGCCAGCAGCCAAGATTTTGGTTCACCTCTTCGGCATTTT. Translation: CASSQDFGSPLRHF.

This clonotype was seen only a few times. This chain uses TRBV11-2 with TRBJ1-6; D ambiguous. This CDR3 comprises 13 residues. Germline CDR1 reads SGHAT; CDR2 reads FQNNGV. V was pared by 4 bases and J by 2 bases, with 3 bases between. The CDR3 sequence: CASSSTYNSPLHF. In nucleotides, the CDR3 is TGTGCCAGCAGCTCAACCTATAATTCACCCCTCCACTTT.

The table lists this clonotype with many counts. A much larger clone differs from this one at a single base, so this may be a read error. DNA of the CDR3: TGTGCCAGCAGGACTTCGGCAGGGAACACTGAAGCTTTCTTT. Its protein is CASRTSAGNTEAFF. The rearrangement uses TRBV7-2 and TRBJ1-1; D is unresolved. The V end was cut by 6 bases, the J end by 1 base, with 12 bases between. The CDR3 is 14 residues long. CDR1 SGHTA and CDR2 FQGNSA come from the germline V gene.

This clonotype occurred many times. The V call is TRBV12-3 or TRBV12-4, the J call TRBJ2-6; 7 bases map to TRBD1. The trim removed 2 bases at V and 0 bases at J, leaving 4 bases unmatched. The CDR3 has 17 residues. In DNA, the CDR3 is TGTGCCAGCAGTTTAAGGACAGGCAGCTCTGGGGCCAACGTCCTGACTTTC. This encodes CASSLRTGSSGANVLTF.

The chain joins TRBV29-1 to TRBJ2-7, with 8 nucleotides matching TRBD1. J lost 7 bases, V lost 7 bases, and 9 bases had no gene match. CDR1 and CDR2 (germline): SQVTM, ANQGSEA. The CDR3 contains 12 residues. The CDR3 DNA is TGCAGCGCCGGACAGGGCCTTTTTGAGCAGTACTTC. Protein product: CSAGQGLFEQYF.